This is a list of T cell receptor beta chains from one sample in a study of OX40 agonist ivuxolimab in advanced cancers. Data came from immunoSEQ multiplex PCR; TCRdb stores just in-frame clones and leaves some out. Here the sample spans about 20,000 clones, approximately 70% being singletons. The source was CD4+ or CD8+ T cells sorted from blood, collected in a trial of the OX40 agonist ivuxolimab. These TCRs come from an adult with an advanced solid tumor such as melanoma, head and neck, liver or kidney cancer. CDR3s include the opening cysteine and the closing phenylalanine or tryptophan. The order of the fields is D gene, J gene, V gene, clone size, CDR3 DNA, CDR3 protein. The D gene is left open where the match is weak. For some rows the clone size is stated as once, few or many, or as a class when expanded; others skip it.

D: NA
J: TRBJ1-1
V: TRBV2
size: NA
DNA: TGTGCCACCTTCGGGCTGACGAACACTGAAGCTTTCTTT
CDR3: CATFGLTNTEAFF

D: NA
J: TRBJ2-7
V: TRBV7-3
size: NA
DNA: TGTGCCAGCAGCTTATATACGGGGGAGCAGTACTTC
CDR3: CASSLYTGEQYF

D: TRBD2
J: TRBJ2-7
V: TRBV6-1
size: few
DNA: TGTGCCAGCAGTGAAGGTGTAGCGGGGGTTCTCTACGAGCAGTACTTC
CDR3: CASSEGVAGVLYEQYF

D: TRBD1
J: TRBJ2-3
V: TRBV18
size: NA
DNA: TGTGCCAGCTCACCGATTCTACAGGGGGCACCAGATACGCAGTATTTT
CDR3: CASSPILQGAPDTQYF

D: NA
J: TRBJ2-7
V: TRBV7-8
size: NA
DNA: TGTGCCAGCAGCTTAGCTCCAGGTCTCTCCTACGAGCAGTACTTC
CDR3: CASSLAPGLSYEQYF

D: NA
J: TRBJ2-2
V: TRBV7-8
size: NA
DNA: TGTGCCAGCAGCCTCCCTCGGACCAACGGGGAGCTGTTTTTT
CDR3: CASSLPRTNGELFF

D: NA
J: TRBJ1-1
V: TRBV18
size: NA
DNA: TGTGCCAGCTCACCACCGGAGAGGGGTATGAACACTGAAGCTTTCTTT
CDR3: CASSPPERGMNTEAFF

D: NA
J: TRBJ2-3
V: TRBV5-1
size: NA
DNA: TGCGCCAGCAGCTTCCTGGGACTGAATACCAAAGATACGCAGTATTTT
CDR3: CASSFLGLNTKDTQYF

D: NA
J: TRBJ1-4
V: TRBV28
size: NA
DNA: TGTGCCAGCAGTTTATGGGGGTGGAGTGAAAAACTGTTTTTT
CDR3: CASSLWGWSEKLFF

D: TRBD1
J: TRBJ2-2
V: TRBV29-1
size: NA
DNA: TGCAGCGTTGAACCCTGGGACAGAGGGGAGCTGTTTTTT
CDR3: CSVEPWDRGELFF

D: NA
J: TRBJ2-7
V: TRBV5-4
size: medium-sized
DNA: TGTGCCAGCAGCTTATCCCTCGCGGACTCGGGCGAGCAGTACTTC
CDR3: CASSLSLADSGEQYF

D: TRBD1
J: TRBJ2-7
V: TRBV7-8
size: NA
DNA: TGTGCCAGCAGCTTAGGGACAGGTCTCTCCTACGAGCAGTACTTC
CDR3: CASSLGTGLSYEQYF

D: TRBD2
J: TRBJ2-2
V: TRBV11-1
size: NA
DNA: TGTGCCAGCAGCTCCGAAGGGAGGGGCTACGCCGGGGAGCTGTTTTTT
CDR3: CASSSEGRGYAGELFF

D: TRBD1
J: TRBJ1-2
V: TRBV29-1
size: medium-sized
DNA: TGCAGCGTGGCTCCGGGACAGGGGCATCTCTATGGCTACACCTTC
CDR3: CSVAPGQGHLYGYTF

D: TRBD1
J: TRBJ2-7
V: TRBV2
size: medium-sized
DNA: TGTGCCAGCAGGGCGGGACAGGGGACCGAAAGGGGGACCCCAAAATCTTACGAGCAGTACTTC
CDR3: CASRAGQGTERGTPKSYEQYF

D: TRBD1
J: TRBJ2-3
V: TRBV6-6
size: NA
DNA: TGTGCCAGCAGTTATTGGACAGGGGGAGATACGCAGTATTTT
CDR3: CASSYWTGGDTQYF

D: NA
J: TRBJ2-3
V: TRBV6-5
size: NA
DNA: TGTGCCAGCAGCTCAGACAGCACAGATACGCAGTATTTT
CDR3: CASSSDSTDTQYF

D: NA
J: TRBJ1-6
V: TRBV6-6
size: few
DNA: TGTGCCAGCACAGGGATGAATTCACCCCTCCACTTT
CDR3: CASTGMNSPLHF

D: TRBD2
J: TRBJ2-3
V: TRBV27
size: NA
DNA: TGTGCCAGCAGAGGACTAGACTCAGATACGCAGTATTTT
CDR3: CASRGLDSDTQYF

D: NA
J: TRBJ2-7
V: TRBV4-1
size: many
DNA: TGCGCCAGCAGCCAAGAATCGGGCTACGAGCAGTACTTC
CDR3: CASSQESGYEQYF

D: TRBD1
J: TRBJ2-1
V: TRBV10-3
size: NA
DNA: TGTGCCATCAGTGGACAGGGGGGTGGAGACAATGAGCAGTTCTTC
CDR3: CAISGQGGGDNEQFF

D: NA
J: TRBJ2-7
V: TRBV19
size: NA
DNA: TGTGCCAGTAGTATAAGGCGTACTCCGATCTACGAGCAGTACTTC
CDR3: CASSIRRTPIYEQYF

D: TRBD2
J: TRBJ2-1
V: TRBV7-2
size: NA
DNA: TGTGCCAGCAGCTGGACTAGCGGCGACTACAATGAGCAGTTCTTC
CDR3: CASSWTSGDYNEQFF

D: TRBD1
J: TRBJ2-3
V: TRBV7-9
size: NA
DNA: TGTGCCAGCAGCCCTCACCCCGGGACAGGGGGCCCAGATACGCAGTATTTT
CDR3: CASSPHPGTGGPDTQYF

D: TRBD1
J: TRBJ2-1
V: TRBV9
size: NA
DNA: TGTGCCAGCAGCGAAAACAGGGGGAATGAGCAGTTCTTC
CDR3: CASSENRGNEQFF

D: TRBD1
J: TRBJ2-7
V: TRBV11-1
size: NA
DNA: TGTGCCAGCAGCGCCCCGGGACAGGGCCACGAGCAGTACTTC
CDR3: CASSAPGQGHEQYF

D: NA
J: TRBJ1-2
V: TRBV5-3
size: NA
DNA: TGTGCCAGAAGCTCAACCACGGCTAATAGCTATGGCTACACCTTC
CDR3: CARSSTTANSYGYTF

D: TRBD1
J: TRBJ1-6
V: TRBV10-3
size: NA
DNA: TGTGCCATCAGCCCGGGACAGGACTATAATTCACCCCTCCACTTT
CDR3: CAISPGQDYNSPLHF

D: NA
J: TRBJ2-1
V: TRBV14
size: few
DNA: TGTGCCAGCAGCCTCCAGACGTACAATGAGCAGTTCTTC
CDR3: CASSLQTYNEQFF

D: NA
J: TRBJ2-7
V: TRBV25-1
size: NA
DNA: TGTGCCAGCAGGGAAGGCGGGGACTCCTACGAGCAGTACTTC
CDR3: CASREGGDSYEQYF

D: TRBD1
J: TRBJ2-5
V: TRBV4-1
size: few
DNA: TGCGCCAGCAGCCGGTGGACAGGGTCACAAGAGACCCAGTACTTC
CDR3: CASSRWTGSQETQYF

D: NA
J: TRBJ1-5
V: TRBV30
size: NA
DNA: TGTGCCTGGGACACCGGGGGGCTTAGCAATCAGCCCCAGCATTTT
CDR3: CAWDTGGLSNQPQHF

D: TRBD1
J: TRBJ1-1
V: TRBV9
size: NA
DNA: TGTGCCAGCAGCACCCGGGACAGGGGGAACACTGAAGCTTTCTTT
CDR3: CASSTRDRGNTEAFF

D: NA
J: TRBJ1-1
V: TRBV27
size: NA
DNA: TGTGCCAGCCGGGCCGGGGGGACTGAAGCTTTCTTT
CDR3: CASRAGGTEAFF

D: NA
J: TRBJ2-7
V: TRBV7-8
size: NA
DNA: TGTGCCAGCAGCCCCCTGACGGCCAGCTCCTACGAGCAGTACTTC
CDR3: CASSPLTASSYEQYF

D: TRBD2
J: TRBJ2-3
V: TRBV4-3
size: once
DNA: TGCGCCAGCAGCCGGGAGGGGCTCACAGATACGCAGTATTTT
CDR3: CASSREGLTDTQYF

D: TRBD1
J: TRBJ2-3
V: TRBV7-8
size: NA
DNA: TGTGCCAGCAGCTCCCCACAGGGGACAGATACGCAGTATTTT
CDR3: CASSSPQGTDTQYF

D: NA
J: TRBJ1-1
V: TRBV7-9
size: NA
DNA: TGTGCCAGCAGCTTAGACGAGACTTGGGGGGTTATGAACACTGAAGCTTTCTTT
CDR3: CASSLDETWGVMNTEAFF

D: NA
J: TRBJ2-3
V: TRBV27
size: NA
DNA: TGTGCCAGCAGCCCCGGCGGAGGTGGTTTCACAGATACGCAGTATTTT
CDR3: CASSPGGGGFTDTQYF